Listed below are T cell receptor beta chains from one sample, sequenced in a study of blood T cell repertoires in COVID-19. Method: immunoSEQ multiplex PCR; TCRdb's copy keeps in-frame clones and lacks some. The data contain 64,000 or so clones, about 78% of them singletons. The sample consisted of peripheral blood. The receptors come from a man older than 75 with acute or convalescent COVID-19. Both conserved end residues are part of each CDR3. The D gene is left open where the match is weak. Size is stated for part of the rows, as once, few or many counts, or as a class when the clone is expanded.

>.|TRBD1|TRBJ1-1|TRBV5-1
TGCGCCAGCAGCTTGGCCCCGACAGGGATCGGCACTGAAGCTTTCTTT
CASSLAPTGIGTEAFF
>.|TRBD1|TRBJ2-1|TRBV5-1
TGCGCCAGCAGCATCGGACAGGGGGCACGTGAGCAGTTCTTC
CASSIGQGAREQFF
>.|.|TRBJ1-2|TRBV3-1/TRBV3-2
TGTGCCAGCAGCCAAGCCGCGGGATTGCTTGACAGTTATGGCTACACCTTC
CASSQAAGLLDSYGYTF
>.|.|TRBJ2-3|TRBV7-6
TGTGCCAGCAGCTTAGCGGAGGGGTATAGCACAGATACGCAGTATTTT
CASSLAEGYSTDTQYF
>.|TRBD2|TRBJ2-1|TRBV30
TGTGCCTGGAGTAGCGGGAGTAGAAATGAGCAGTTCTTC
CAWSSGSRNEQFF
>.|TRBD2|TRBJ2-4|TRBV6-2/TRBV6-3
TGTGCCAGCAGTTTTAGCGGGGTGGCCAAAAACATTCAGTACTTC
CASSFSGVAKNIQYF
>.|TRBD2|TRBJ2-3|TRBV27
TGTGCCAGCAGTTTATCGGTGACTAGCTCTAGCACAGATACGCAGTATTTT
CASSLSVTSSSTDTQYF
>few|TRBD1|TRBJ1-4|TRBV5-1
TGCGCCAGCAGCAGGACAGGGGGCGGAGATGAAAAACTGTTTTTT
CASSRTGGGDEKLFF
>.|TRBD1|TRBJ2-3|TRBV30
TGTGCCTGGAGTATGGGACAGGGGGCGATAGATACGCAGTATTTT
CAWSMGQGAIDTQYF
>.|.|TRBJ2-5|TRBV5-1
TGCGCCAGCAGCCCAATTGAGCCCTGGGGCGAGACCCAGTACTTC
CASSPIEPWGETQYF
>.|TRBD1|TRBJ1-2|TRBV3-1/TRBV3-2
TGTGCCAGCAGCCGAACACAGGGGGCAGATGGCTACACCTTC
CASSRTQGADGYTF
>.|.|TRBJ2-1|TRBV10-3
TGTGCCATCAAAGGAAGGGACACGGACAACAATGAGCAGTTCTTC
CAIKGRDTDNNEQFF
>.|.|TRBJ1-6|TRBV27
TGTGCCAGCAGTTTACAGGCATCTCTCTATAATTCACCCCTCCACTTT
CASSLQASLYNSPLHF
>.|.|TRBJ2-1|TRBV19
TGTGCCAGTAGTATAGAGGGGGGTGGTGTTTCCCACAATGAGCAGTTCTTC
CASSIEGGGVSHNEQFF
>.|.|TRBJ2-7|TRBV30
TGTGCCTGGAGAAAAATAGGGGGGGACGAGCAGTACTTC
CAWRKIGGDEQYF
>once|.|TRBJ2-3|TRBV19
TGTGCCAGTAGTATAACCCTGAGCCCAGATACGCAGTATTTT
CASSITLSPDTQYF
>.|.|TRBJ1-1|TRBV11-3
TGTGCCAGCAGCTTCCAGGGTAGGAACACTGAAGCTTTCTTT
CASSFQGRNTEAFF
>few|TRBD1|TRBJ1-1|TRBV5-1
TGCGCCAGCCATGGGGACAGGGGGCGGGGGAACACTGAAGCTTTCTTT
CASHGDRGRGNTEAFF
>once|.|TRBJ1-6|TRBV7-6
TGTGCCAGCAGTTTAGGGGGGGAATCACCCCTCCACTTT
CASSLGGESPLHF
>few|TRBD1|TRBJ1-2|TRBV9
TGTGCCAGCAGTCGGGACAGTTATGGCTACACCTTC
CASSRDSYGYTF
>.|.|TRBJ1-5|TRBV7-2
TGTGCCAGCAGCTTCGGGGTCAGTCAGCCCCAGCATTTT
CASSFGVSQPQHF
>.|TRBD1|TRBJ2-1|TRBV5-4
TGTGCCAGCAGCCTGCGACAGGGGGGGGGCGTGGGTGAGCAGTTCTTC
CASSLRQGGGVGEQFF
>.|TRBD1|TRBJ2-1|TRBV24-1
TGTGCCACCAGTGATCCTTCCCTGGACAGGGGCTACAATGAGCAGTTCTTC
CATSDPSLDRGYNEQFF
>.|TRBD1|TRBJ1-5|TRBV30
TGTGCCTGGAGTTTCGGGACAGGGGCGCAGAGGAGTCAGCCCCAGCATTTT
CAWSFGTGAQRSQPQHF
>.|.|TRBJ2-5|TRBV13
TGTGCCAGCCGCGGGTGGGGGGACCCACAAGAGACCCAGTACTTC
CASRGWGDPQETQYF
>.|TRBD1|TRBJ2-7|TRBV30
TGTGCCTGGAGCGCTACAGGGGTCCCCTCCTACGAGCAGTACTTC
CAWSATGVPSYEQYF
>.|.|TRBJ1-1|TRBV7-2
TGTGCCAGCAGCTTTGGCCCGGGTCTGGGGGCCAGGTCGGACACTGAAGCTTTCTTT
CASSFGPGLGARSDTEAFF
>once|.|TRBJ2-5|TRBV25-1
TGTGCCAGCAGTGAATTTGAGGAGCTCCAAGAGACCCAGTACTTC
CASSEFEELQETQYF
>once|.|TRBJ2-3|TRBV19
TGTGCCAGTAGTATAATAAGCGGGTCCTCTCTGGATACGCAGTATTTT
CASSIISGSSLDTQYF
>.|.|TRBJ1-5|TRBV7-9
TGTGCCAGCAGCGCTGATTACCGCGATCAGCCCCAGCATTTT
CASSADYRDQPQHF
>.|.|TRBJ1-2|TRBV5-4
TGTGCCAGCAGGCCGGGAGAAGGAGGCTATGGCTACACCTTC
CASRPGEGGYGYTF
>.|.|TRBJ1-1|TRBV4-1
TGCGCCAGCAGCCAAAACGATCCGCAGGCCCAGGTGGGCACTGAAGCTTTCTTT
CASSQNDPQAQVGTEAFF
>.|TRBD1|TRBJ2-6|TRBV2
TGTGCCAGCCAGTTTGCCGGACAGGGGGCGCTTGGGGCCAACGTCCTGACTTTC
CASQFAGQGALGANVLTF
>few|TRBD1|TRBJ1-4|TRBV5-4
TGTGCCAGCAGCTTACCAGGGGGCCCTAATGAAAAACTGTTTTTT
CASSLPGGPNEKLFF
>.|TRBD1|TRBJ2-3|TRBV7-2
TGTGCCAGCAGCTCCGACAGGGTCACAGATACGCAGTATTTT
CASSSDRVTDTQYF
>.|TRBD2|TRBJ2-4|TRBV3-1/TRBV3-2
TGTGCCAGCAGCCGACTAGCGGGCTCCCTAGCCAAAAACATTCAGTACTTC
CASSRLAGSLAKNIQYF
>once|.|TRBJ1-2|TRBV24-1
TGTGCCACCAGTGCCAGTACCGTGGACTATGGCTACACCTTC
CATSASTVDYGYTF
>.|.|TRBJ1-2|TRBV19
TGTGCCAGTAGACCGACAGACAATTCTAACTATGGCTACACCTTC
CASRPTDNSNYGYTF
>.|TRBD2|TRBJ2-1|TRBV24-1
TGTGCCACCAGTGATTTGCGGAGCGGGATTGGAGATGAGCAGTTCTTC
CATSDLRSGIGDEQFF
>.|TRBD1|TRBJ1-1|TRBV6-5
TGTGCCAGCAGTTACAATCACAGGGGGCACACTGAAGCTTTCTTT
CASSYNHRGHTEAFF
>.|.|TRBJ1-1|TRBV29-1
TGCAGCGCTGCGCAGGGGTTCACTGAAGCTTTCTTT
CSAAQGFTEAFF
>.|TRBD2|TRBJ2-3|TRBV19
TGTGCCAGTAGTATGACTAGCGGGGGAAGCACAGATACGCAGTATTTT
CASSMTSGGSTDTQYF
>.|TRBD2|TRBJ2-1|TRBV7-3
TGTGCCAGCAGCTTGGGGGGCGGGAGGCCCCCAAGCGTTGAGCAGTTCTTC
CASSLGGGRPPSVEQFF
>few|TRBD2|TRBJ2-5|TRBV5-8
TGTGCCAGCAGCTTGCCGGCGGGAGGGGCACAAGAGACCCAGTACTTC
CASSLPAGGAQETQYF
>.|TRBD2|TRBJ2-1|TRBV18
TGTGCCAGCTCACCAGGACTAGCGGGAGCCAATGAGCAGTTCTTC
CASSPGLAGANEQFF
>.|TRBD2|TRBJ2-1|TRBV7-2
TGTGCCAGCAGCGAAAGCGGGGGGGTTCCTCGTCAGTTCTTC
CASSESGGVPRQFF
>.|TRBD2|TRBJ2-7|TRBV30
TGTGCCTGGAGTGGGGGGACTAGTTTATCCGAGCAGTACTTC
CAWSGGTSLSEQYF
>.|.|TRBJ1-4|TRBV27
TGTGCCAGCAGTTTGGGTCGGAGGGAGAGTGAAAAACTGTTTTTT
CASSLGRRESEKLFF
>.|TRBD1|TRBJ2-3|TRBV24-1
TGTGCCACCAGTGATTTCTACGGGACAGGGGCCCCAGACTTGAATACAGATACGCAGTATTTT
CATSDFYGTGAPDLNTDTQYF
>.|.|TRBJ1-4|TRBV11-3
TGTGCCAGCAGCTCAAGCCCCCGGGAAAAACTGTTTTTT
CASSSSPREKLFF